A selection of T cell receptor beta chains follows, all from one sample in a study of cytomegalovirus exposure and HLA in healthy donors. TCRdb keeps only in-frame clones here, not all; method: immunoSEQ multiplex PCR. The table lists 150,000 to 200,000 clones, 70% to 80% of them singletons. Sequencing was carried out using PBMCs. The receptors come from a woman between 40 and 55 years old in good health and CMV-seronegative. Both conserved end residues are part of each CDR3. A D gene is named only where the DNA matches it firmly.

TRBJ2-2,TRBD1,TRBV27,CASSLDRGIGELFF
TRBJ1-4,NA,TRBV30,CAWTPGLTGGEKLFF
TRBJ2-6,NA,TRBV27,CASSLQVSGGANVLTF
TRBJ2-3,TRBD1,TRBV28,CASSPPGQGRDTQYF
TRBJ2-3,TRBD2,TRBV27,CASSRRRTSGGDTQYF
TRBJ2-2,NA,TRBV2,CASSGQKRDTGELFF
TRBJ1-4,TRBD1,TRBV7-9,CAIQPGQGFGNEKLFF
TRBJ2-7,NA,TRBV9,CASSDPSGDEQYF
TRBJ1-1,NA,TRBV20-1,CSAKRHTEAFF
TRBJ2-1,TRBD2,TRBV7-2,CASSLEGLAGKQFF
TRBJ2-1,NA,TRBV30,CAWSRGDGSDNEQFF
TRBJ2-1,TRBD2,TRBV18,CASSPKLAGGDNEQFF
TRBJ1-5,TRBD1,TRBV28,CASSLLGTGENQPQHF
TRBJ1-1,NA,TRBV14,CASSQVGQTEAFF
TRBJ2-7,NA,TRBV6-4,CASSEWRGGEQYF
TRBJ2-3,NA,TRBV30,CASEGQADTQYF
TRBJ1-2,TRBD1,TRBV6-5,CASSPEGAGYGYTF
TRBJ1-2,NA,TRBV10-3,CAISESGAVNYGYTF
TRBJ2-7,NA,TRBV7-9,CASSLHEQYF
TRBJ2-1,NA,TRBV27,CASRMTSFPYNEQFF
TRBJ1-4,NA,TRBV19,CASSMYATNEKLFF
TRBJ2-7,TRBD1,TRBV9,CASSPDRAHEQYF
TRBJ2-4,NA,TRBV28,CASSLGGAKNIQYF
TRBJ2-2,TRBD1,TRBV4-2,CASSQTGELGLFF
TRBJ2-3,NA,TRBV5-1,CASSVRQIGTDTQYF